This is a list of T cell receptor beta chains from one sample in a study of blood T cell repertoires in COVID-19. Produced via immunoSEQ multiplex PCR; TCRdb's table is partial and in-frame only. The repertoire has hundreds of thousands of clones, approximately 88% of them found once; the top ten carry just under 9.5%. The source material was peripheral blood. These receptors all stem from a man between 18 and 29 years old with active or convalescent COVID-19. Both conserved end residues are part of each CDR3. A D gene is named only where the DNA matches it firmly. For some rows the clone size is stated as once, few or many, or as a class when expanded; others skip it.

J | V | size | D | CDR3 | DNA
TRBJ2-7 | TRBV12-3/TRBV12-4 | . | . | CASSPRGTYEQYF | TGTGCCAGCAGCCCTAGGGGGACCTACGAGCAGTACTTC
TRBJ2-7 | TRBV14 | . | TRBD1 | CASSQGPPGQGYEQYF | TGTGCCAGCAGCCAAGGGCCCCCGGGACAGGGCTACGAGCAGTACTTC
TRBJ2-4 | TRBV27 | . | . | CASSPWGSENIQYF | TGTGCCAGCAGTCCCTGGGGCAGCGAAAACATTCAGTACTTC
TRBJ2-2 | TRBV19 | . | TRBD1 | CASSIRTGANTGELFF | TGTGCCAGTAGCATCCGGACAGGCGCGAACACCGGGGAGCTGTTTTTT
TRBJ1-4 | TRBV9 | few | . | CASSVRGGEEKLFF | TGTGCCAGCAGCGTCAGAGGGGGGGAGGAAAAACTGTTTTTT
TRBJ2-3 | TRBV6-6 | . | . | CASSSGERSDTQYF | TGTGCCAGCAGTTCGGGGGAGAGATCAGATACGCAGTATTTT
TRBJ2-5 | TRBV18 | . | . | CASSPSQGTETQYF | TGTGCCAGCTCACCAAGTCAGGGGACGGAGACCCAGTACTTC
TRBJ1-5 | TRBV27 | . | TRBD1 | CASSSQGGSQPQHF | TGTGCCAGCAGTTCACAGGGGGGAAGCCAGCCCCAGCATTTT
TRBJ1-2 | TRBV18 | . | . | CASSPTDRPFNYGYTF | TGTGCCAGCTCACCCACCGACAGACCATTTAACTATGGCTACACCTTC
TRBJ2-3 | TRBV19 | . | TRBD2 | CASTLAGGSTDTQYF | TGTGCCAGTACTCTAGCGGGGGGTAGCACAGATACGCAGTATTTT